What follows are 8 T cell receptor beta chains derived from one specimen sequenced in a study of cytomegalovirus exposure and HLA in healthy donors. Assay: immunoSEQ multiplex PCR; the TCRdb copy retains only in-frame clones and omits some. The sample contains approximately 100,000 clones, around nine tenths of which appear only once. What was sequenced was PBMCs. The receptors shown here come from a woman in her twenties or thirties in good health and CMV-seronegative.

The chain joins TRBV5-1 to TRBJ2-3; 11 positions match TRBD1. J lost 9 bases, V lost 3 bases, and 33 bases had no gene match. Germline V gene data show CDR1 as SGHRS and CDR2 as YFSETQ. CDR3 length equals 23 residues. This chain's CDR3 is CASSWTSEGQGARSGLPRGTQYF. The CDR3 DNA is TGCGCCAGCAGCTGGACCTCTGAAGGACAGGGGGCGCGTAGCGGGCTCCCACGAGGGACGCAGTATTTT. Filled out from reference TRBV5-1 and TRBJ2-3, the complete variable domain reads KAGVTQTPRYLIKTRGQQVTLSCSPISGHRSVSWYQQTPGQGLQFLFEYFSETQRNKGNFPGRFSGRQFSNSRSEMNVSTLELGDSALYLCASSWTSEGQGARSGLPRGTQYFGPGTRLTVL.

The V gene is TRBV9, the J gene TRBJ2-3, with 8 bases matching TRBD2. Trimming cost V 9 bases and J 1 base; bases outside gene matches: 10. The CDR3 loop spans 15 amino acids. The germline V gene has CDR1 SGDLS and CDR2 YYNGEE. The CDR3 bases are TGTGCCACCGGACTGTCTAGCGGGTGCACAGATACGCAGTATTTT. Its translation is CATGLSSGCTDTQYF.

The V gene is TRBV27, the J gene TRBJ2-1, with D possibly matching TRBD2 (5 bases). V was shortened by 2 bases and J by 6 bases, with 23 bases between the two germline ends. The CDR3 is 18 residues long. Germline-derived CDR1 and CDR2 are MNHEY and SMNVEV (reference sequence). The CDR3 nucleotides read TGTGCCAGCAGTTTAGTCCCGGGGTTGGGCATTATCGTCAATGAGCAGTTCTTC. Its translation is CASSLVPGLGIIVNEQFF.

The rearrangement links TRBV19 to TRBJ1-2; TRBD1 might be the D (5 bases). Per the germline V gene, CDR1 is LNHDA and CDR2 is SQIVND (reference sequence). The V and J ends lost 1 base and 4 bases respectively, with 10 bases between them. The CDR3 spans 14 residues. The CDR3 nucleotides read TGTGCCAGTAGTATAGTGCCAGGGTTCTATGGCTACACCTTC. Encoded protein: CASSIVPGFYGYTF.

This clone was found a few times. The V and J genes are TRBV18 and TRBJ2-1; 15 nucleotides match TRBD2. Germline lookup yields CDR1 KGHSH and CDR2 LQKENI. Unmatched junction bases numbered 3, after V lost 6 bases and J lost 0 bases. The CDR3 is 17 residues long. The CDR3 nucleotides are TGTGCCAGCTCGGGACTAGCGGGAGGTTTCTCCTACAATGAGCAGTTCTTC. This translates into CASSGLAGGFSYNEQFF.

For the CDR3, the DNA is TGTGCCAGCAGAAACCCCCGTGGGGGGACGACAACTAATGAAAAACTGTTTTTT. It encodes CASRNPRGGTTTNEKLFF. This chain uses TRBV2 with TRBJ1-4; weak D call: TRBD1 (5 bases). There are 18 residues in the CDR3. Trimming pared 6 bases from V and 0 bases from J, leaving 20 bases between. The germline V gene encodes CDR1 SNHLY and CDR2 FYNNEI.

The V call is TRBV9, the J call TRBJ2-2; 8 bases line up with TRBD1. Germline V gene data show CDR1 as SGDLS and CDR2 as YYNGEE. CDR3 length equals 16 residues. J was trimmed by 5 bases and V by 0 bases; bases with no gene match: 6. The CDR3 bases are TGTGCCAGCAGCGTAGCCGGACAGGGCGCTACCGGGGAGCTGTTTTTT. Its protein is CASSVAGQGATGELFF.

This clone was picked up one time. The chain employs TRBV29-1 and TRBJ2-7; 10 bases match TRBD2. This CDR3 spans 15 amino acids. V dropped 4 bases and J dropped 4; count of bases not matched to a gene: 10. From germline, CDR1 is SQVTM and CDR2 ANQGSEA. The CDR3 coding sequence is TGCAGCGTTGCCGGTAGCGGGGGGCAAGGGTACGAGCAGTACTTC. Translated: CSVAGSGGQGYEQYF.